The rows below give T cell receptor beta chains drawn from one sample of a study of Ad26.COV2.S vaccination and SARS-CoV-2 variants. TCRdb's copy holds only in-frame clones and misses some; the assay was immunoSEQ multiplex PCR. The table records about 680,000 clones, 89% of them present only once. The specimen was peripheral blood, collected in a trial of Ad26.COV2.S vaccine versus placebo. These receptors all stem from a person aged 18-65 years who received the Ad26.COV2.S COVID-19 vaccine or a placebo. CDR3s include the opening cysteine and the closing phenylalanine or tryptophan. A D gene is named only where the DNA matches it firmly. Only some rows state a clone size, as once, few, many or a class for expanded clones.

j_gene	v_gene	abundance	d_gene	CDR3nt	CDR3aa
TRBJ2-1	TRBV20-1	-	-	TGCAGTGCTAGTTCGGGAGCGGGCAATGAGCAGTTCTTC	CSASSGAGNEQFF
TRBJ1-6	TRBV4-1	-	-	TGCGCCAGCAGCCAAGATCAACAGGAGTATTCACCCCTCCACTTT	CASSQDQQEYSPLHF
TRBJ1-4	TRBV4-2	-	-	TGTGCCAGCAGCCAAGCCCGCGAAAAACTGTTTTTT	CASSQAREKLFF
TRBJ1-1	TRBV19	-	TRBD1	TGTGCCAGTAGTGACAGGGGGATGAACACTGAAGCTTTCTTT	CASSDRGMNTEAFF
TRBJ1-1	TRBV5-1	-	-	TGCGCCAGCAGCGGAGACGGGAACACTGAAGCTTTCTTT	CASSGDGNTEAFF
TRBJ1-2	TRBV30	-	TRBD1	TGTGCCAGACGACAGGGCCCTATTGACACCTTC	CARRQGPIDTF
TRBJ2-5	TRBV24-1	-	TRBD1	TGTGCCACCCAGGGGGCGTTCCAAGAGACCCAGTACTTC	CATQGAFQETQYF
TRBJ1-4	TRBV6-5	-	-	TGTGCCAGCACTTCATACCAGGTGGCTGGTGAAAAACTGTTTTTT	CASTSYQVAGEKLFF
TRBJ2-7	TRBV5-3	-	-	TGTGCCAGAAACCCAGGGAAACAGAAAAGCTACGAGCAGTACTTC	CARNPGKQKSYEQYF
TRBJ2-7	TRBV19	-	TRBD1	TGTGCCAGTACCCCGGGACAGGGGCCCTACGAGCAGTACTTC	CASTPGQGPYEQYF
TRBJ1-6	TRBV6-2/TRBV6-3	-	-	TGTGCCAGCAGTTCCCTTGTTTCAGCCTATAATTCACCCCTCCACTTT	CASSSLVSAYNSPLHF
TRBJ2-7	TRBV11-2	-	TRBD2	TGTGCCAGCAGCTTAGTACTAGCGGGCTACGAGCAGTACTTC	CASSLVLAGYEQYF
TRBJ1-5	TRBV9	-	-	TGTGCCAGCAGCGCCGGGCAGGGCAATCAGCCCCAGCATTTT	CASSAGQGNQPQHF
TRBJ1-4	TRBV30	-	-	TGTGCCTGGAGTGTAGAACAGGGAAACGAAAAACTGTTTTTT	CAWSVEQGNEKLFF
TRBJ2-1	TRBV18	-	TRBD1	TGTGCCAGCTCACCACCTCACACAGGGGGCTTCAATGAGCAGTTCTTC	CASSPPHTGGFNEQFF
TRBJ2-2	TRBV2	-	-	TGTGCCAGTTCGGGGACATCGAACACCGGGGAGCTGTTTTTT	CASSGTSNTGELFF
TRBJ1-3	TRBV29-1	-	-	TGCAGCGTTGGGGGGGCGGCTACAGGAAACACCATATATTTT	CSVGGAATGNTIYF
TRBJ2-7	TRBV2	-	TRBD2	TGTGCCAGCCAAGGGACTAGCGTAATCTACGAGCAGTACTTC	CASQGTSVIYEQYF
TRBJ2-3	TRBV7-9	once	TRBD2	TGTGCCAGCAGCTTCCTAGCGGGAGTAGAAGATACGCAGTATTTT	CASSFLAGVEDTQYF